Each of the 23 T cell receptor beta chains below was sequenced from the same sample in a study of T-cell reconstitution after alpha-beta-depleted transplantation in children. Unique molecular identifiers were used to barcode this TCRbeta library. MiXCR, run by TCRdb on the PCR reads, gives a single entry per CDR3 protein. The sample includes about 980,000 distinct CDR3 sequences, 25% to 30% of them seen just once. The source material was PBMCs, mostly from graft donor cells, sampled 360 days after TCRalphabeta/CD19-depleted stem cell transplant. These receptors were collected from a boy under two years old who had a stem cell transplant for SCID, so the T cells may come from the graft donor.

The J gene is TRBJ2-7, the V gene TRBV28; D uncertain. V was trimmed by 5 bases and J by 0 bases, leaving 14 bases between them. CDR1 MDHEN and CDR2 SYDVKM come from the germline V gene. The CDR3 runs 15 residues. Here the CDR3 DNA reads TGTGCCAGCAGTAGCCCCGAACGGGCCTCCTACGAGCAGTACTTC. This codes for CASSSPERASYEQYF.

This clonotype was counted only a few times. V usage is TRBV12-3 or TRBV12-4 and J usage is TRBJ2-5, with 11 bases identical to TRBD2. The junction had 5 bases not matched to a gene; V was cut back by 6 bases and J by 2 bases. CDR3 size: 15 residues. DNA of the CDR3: TGTGCCAGCAGGATAGCGGGGGGGCTGCAAGAGACCCAGTACTTC. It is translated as CASRIAGGLQETQYF.

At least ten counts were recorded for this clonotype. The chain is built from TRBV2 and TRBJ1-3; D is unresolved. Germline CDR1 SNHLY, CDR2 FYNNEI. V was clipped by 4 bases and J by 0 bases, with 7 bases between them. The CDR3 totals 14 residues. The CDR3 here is CASSASSSGNTIYF. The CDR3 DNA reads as TGTGCCAGCAGTGCCTCTAGCTCTGGAAACACCATATATTTT.

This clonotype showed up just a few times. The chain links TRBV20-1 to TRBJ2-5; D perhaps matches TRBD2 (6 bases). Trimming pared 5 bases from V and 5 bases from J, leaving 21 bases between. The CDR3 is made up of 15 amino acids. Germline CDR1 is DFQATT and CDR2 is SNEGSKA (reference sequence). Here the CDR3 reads CSAPSPSAGGETQYF. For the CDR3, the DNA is TGCAGTGCTCCTTCCCCTAGCGCTGGGGGGGAGACCCAGTACTTC.

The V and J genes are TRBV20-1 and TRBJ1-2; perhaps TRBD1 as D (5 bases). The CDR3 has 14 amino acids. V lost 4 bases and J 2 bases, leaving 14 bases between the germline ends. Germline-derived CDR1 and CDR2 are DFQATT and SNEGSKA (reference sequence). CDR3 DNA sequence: TGCAGTGCTACTGTTGGGGGGTTGAACTATGGCTACACCTTC. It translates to CSATVGGLNYGYTF.

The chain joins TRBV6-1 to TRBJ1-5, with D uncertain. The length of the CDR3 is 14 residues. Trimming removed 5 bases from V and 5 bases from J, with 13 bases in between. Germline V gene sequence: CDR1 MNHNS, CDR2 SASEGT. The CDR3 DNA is TGTGCCAGCAGTCGTCAAGGACCCGATCAGCCCCAGCATTTT. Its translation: CASSRQGPDQPQHF.

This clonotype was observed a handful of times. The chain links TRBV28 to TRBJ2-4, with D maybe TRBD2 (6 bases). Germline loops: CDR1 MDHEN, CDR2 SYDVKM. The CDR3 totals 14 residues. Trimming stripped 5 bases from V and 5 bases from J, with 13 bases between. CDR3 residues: CASSTSRGQNIQYF. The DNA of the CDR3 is TGTGCCAGCAGTACTAGCCGGGGCCAAAACATTCAGTACTTC.

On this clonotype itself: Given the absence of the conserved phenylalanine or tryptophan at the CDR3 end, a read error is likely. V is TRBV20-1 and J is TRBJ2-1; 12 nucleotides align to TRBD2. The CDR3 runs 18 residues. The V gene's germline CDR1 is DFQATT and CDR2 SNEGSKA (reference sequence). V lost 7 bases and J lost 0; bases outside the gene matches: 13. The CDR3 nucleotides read TGCAGTGTCATTAGCACCCTAGCGGGGGGGCGCTCCTACAATGAGCAGTTCTAC. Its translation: CSVISTLAGGRSYNEQFY.

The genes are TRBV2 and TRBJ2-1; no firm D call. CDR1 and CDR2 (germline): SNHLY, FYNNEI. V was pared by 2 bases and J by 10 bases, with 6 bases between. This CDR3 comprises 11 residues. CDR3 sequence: CASSETREQFF. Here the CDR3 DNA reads TGTGCCAGCAGTGAAACTCGAGAGCAGTTCTTC.

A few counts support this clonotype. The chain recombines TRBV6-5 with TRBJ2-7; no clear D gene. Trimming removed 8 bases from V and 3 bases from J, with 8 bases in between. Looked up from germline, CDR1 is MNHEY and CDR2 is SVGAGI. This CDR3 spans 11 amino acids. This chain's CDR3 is CASLDGYEQYF. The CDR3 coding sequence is TGTGCCAGCCTCGACGGCTACGAGCAGTACTTC.

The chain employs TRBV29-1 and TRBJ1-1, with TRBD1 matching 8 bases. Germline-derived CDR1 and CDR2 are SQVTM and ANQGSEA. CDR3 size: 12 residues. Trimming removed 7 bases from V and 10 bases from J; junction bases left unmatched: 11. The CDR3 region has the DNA TGCAGCGGGACCGGACAGGGAGCCGGAGCTTTCTTT. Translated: CSGTGQGAGAFF. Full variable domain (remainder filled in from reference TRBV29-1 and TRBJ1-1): SAVISQKPSRDICQRGTSLTIQCQVDSQVTMMFWYRQQPGQSLTLIATANQGSEATYESGFVIDKFPISRPNLTFSTLTVSNMSPEDSSIYLCSGTGQGAGAFFGQGTRLTVV.

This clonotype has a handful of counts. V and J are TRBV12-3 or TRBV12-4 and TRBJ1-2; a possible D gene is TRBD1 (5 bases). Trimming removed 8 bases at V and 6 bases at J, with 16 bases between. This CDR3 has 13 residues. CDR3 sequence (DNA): TGTGCCAGCTGGTTAGGGGCAGCCAATGGCTACACCTTC. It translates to CASWLGAANGYTF.

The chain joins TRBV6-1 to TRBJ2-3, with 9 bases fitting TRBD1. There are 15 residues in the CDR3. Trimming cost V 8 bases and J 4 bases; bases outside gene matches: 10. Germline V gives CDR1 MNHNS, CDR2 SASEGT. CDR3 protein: CASRHLRTGADTQYF. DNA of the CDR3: TGTGCCAGCCGCCACCTCAGGACAGGGGCAGATACGCAGTATTTT.

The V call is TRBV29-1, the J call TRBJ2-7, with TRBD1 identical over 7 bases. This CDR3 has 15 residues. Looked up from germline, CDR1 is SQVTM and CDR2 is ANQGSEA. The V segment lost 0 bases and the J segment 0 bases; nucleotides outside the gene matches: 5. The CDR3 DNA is TGCAGCGTTGAAGATTGGGGACAGAGCTCCTACGAGCAGTACTTC. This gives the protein CSVEDWGQSSYEQYF.

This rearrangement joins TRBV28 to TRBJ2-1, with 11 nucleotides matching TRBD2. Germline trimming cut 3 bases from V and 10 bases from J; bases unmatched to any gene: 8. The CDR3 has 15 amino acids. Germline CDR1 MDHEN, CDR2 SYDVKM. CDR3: CASSLVSLAGGEQFF. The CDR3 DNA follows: TGTGCCAGCAGTTTGGTGTCGCTAGCGGGGGGAGAGCAGTTCTTC.

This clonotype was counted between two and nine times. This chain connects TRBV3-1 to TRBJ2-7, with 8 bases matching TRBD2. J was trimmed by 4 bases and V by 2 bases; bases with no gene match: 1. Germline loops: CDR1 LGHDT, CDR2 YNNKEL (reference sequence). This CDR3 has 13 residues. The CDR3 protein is CASSQKRGYEQYF. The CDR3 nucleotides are TGTGCCAGCAGCCAAAAGCGGGGGTACGAGCAGTACTTC.

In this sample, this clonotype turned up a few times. The CDR3, as DNA: TGTGCCAGCAGCTTCCGCCCTGCGGACATAAGCAATGAGCAGTTCTTC. It yields the protein CASSFRPADISNEQFF. The chain joins TRBV7-8 to TRBJ2-1, with D tentatively TRBD1 (5 bases). From germline, CDR1 is SGHVS and CDR2 FQNEAQ. This CDR3 is 16 amino acids long. Trimming cost V 3 bases and J 6 bases, with 18 bases left between them.

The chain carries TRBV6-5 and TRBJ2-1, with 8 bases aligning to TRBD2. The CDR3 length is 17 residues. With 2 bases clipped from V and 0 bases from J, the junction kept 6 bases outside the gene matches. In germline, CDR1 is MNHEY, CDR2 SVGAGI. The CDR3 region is CASSYRLALSSYNEQFF. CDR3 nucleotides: TGTGCCAGCAGTTACCGACTAGCGTTGAGCTCCTACAATGAGCAGTTCTTC.

CDR3 loop: CASGGQARGDTEAFF. The CDR3 DNA follows: TGTGCCAGCGGAGGACAGGCTCGGGGCGACACTGAAGCTTTCTTT. The rearrangement uses TRBV21-1 and TRBJ1-1; the table's D call TRBD1 went unverified against the DNA. TRBV21-1 is designated a pseudogene. This CDR3 spans 15 amino acids.

CDR3: CASSHEWGRETQYF. For the CDR3, the DNA is TGCGCCAGCAGCCATGAATGGGGCCGAGAGACCCAGTACTTC. The chain employs TRBV5-1 and TRBJ2-5, with D perhaps matching TRBD1 (5 bases). Looked up from germline, CDR1 is SGHRS and CDR2 is YFSETQ. Trimming pared 4 bases from V and 4 bases from J, leaving 14 bases between. The CDR3 sequence is 14 residues long.

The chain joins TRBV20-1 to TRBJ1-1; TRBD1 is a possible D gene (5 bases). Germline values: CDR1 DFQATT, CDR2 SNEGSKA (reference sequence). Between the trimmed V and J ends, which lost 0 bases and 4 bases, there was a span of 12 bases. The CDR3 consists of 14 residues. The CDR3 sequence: CSAREVGGGTEAFF. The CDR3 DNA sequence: TGCAGTGCTAGAGAGGTTGGGGGAGGCACTGAAGCTTTCTTT.

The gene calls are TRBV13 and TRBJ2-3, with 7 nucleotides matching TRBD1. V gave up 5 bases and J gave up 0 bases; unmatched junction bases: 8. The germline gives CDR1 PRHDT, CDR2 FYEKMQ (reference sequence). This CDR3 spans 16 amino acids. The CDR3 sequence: CASSPQGEASTDTQYF. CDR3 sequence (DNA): TGTGCCAGCAGCCCCCAGGGGGAAGCAAGCACAGATACGCAGTATTTT.

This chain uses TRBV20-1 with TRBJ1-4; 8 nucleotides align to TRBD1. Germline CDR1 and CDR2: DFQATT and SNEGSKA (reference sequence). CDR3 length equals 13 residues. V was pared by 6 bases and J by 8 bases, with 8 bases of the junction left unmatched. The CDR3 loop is CSALDRGREKLFF. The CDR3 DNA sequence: TGCAGTGCCCTTGACAGGGGACGCGAAAAACTGTTTTTT.